Sequencing of this T cell receptor beta chain was carried out in a study of T cells in Graves' hyperthyroidism and ophthalmopathy (dated by TCRdb to between 2017 and 2020). Background for the entire study: Peripheral blood was collected at initial diagnosis, before any treatment. In addition, the study compared T-cell repertoires in thyroid tissue and in blood from roughly 6 Graves' hyperthyroidism patients. TCR V-J signatures able to tell the groups apart were searched for in a discovery cohort of 90 to 100 patients, of whom about 40 had Graves' ophthalmopathy and roughly 58 had stable Graves' hyperthyroidism. An independent validation cohort of 18 to 20 hyperthyroidism patients and over 15 patients who later progressed to ophthalmopathy tested prospective prediction of ophthalmopathy. After blood sampling, hyperthyroidism patients were treated with methimazole at a starting dose of 30 mg daily, and ophthalmopathy patients were treated with high-dose intravenous methylprednisolone. TCR Vbeta CDR3 sequencing of 135 peripheral blood samples (under 45 ophthalmopathy, 75 hyperthyroidism and approximately 17 progressor patients) is reported in the paper. The approximately 100 discovery patients were divided at random into training and test sets in a 7:3 ratio.

Summary of the overall study and its limitations: Blood samples also contained most of the expanded thyroid clonotypes (frequency above 0.001), which suggests that blood repertoires may reflect thyroid immune responses. In validation, progression to ophthalmopathy was predicted by the model with nearly 71% sensitivity and 72.22% specificity, a median of about 6.8 months before onset. A model built on a 13 V-J signature distinguished ophthalmopathy from stable hyperthyroidism, reaching roughly 88% sensitivity and about 81% specificity in cross-validation and 80%/75% in testing. Sample size was not statistically predetermined, and blinding of investigators to group allocation was not performed.

The germline V gene (reference sequence) yields GTSNPN for CDR1 and SVGIG for CDR2. V and J are trimmed by 2 bases and 0 bases, and the gene matches miss 7 bases of the junction. The CDR3 has 15 amino acids, counting the end cysteine and phenylalanine. Just CDR3 DNA is preserved here, 45 bases in frame from base 1. TCR beta CDR3 regions were amplified from RNA transcripts. The TCR CDR3 was subjected to a first round of RT-PCR using the HTBI primer set and the Qiagen OneStep RT-PCR kit. Libraries were constructed in a second round of multiplex PCR, after which size selection and purification were carried out. Sequencing of the libraries was done on an Illumina HiSeq2000 using paired-end 100 bp reads. As for the original processing: SOAPnuke was used to process the raw data, throwing out any read that contained adapters or uncalled bases, had a mean Phred below 15, or lacked an exact constant-primer or identifier match. COPE v1.2.5 was used to merge high-quality paired reads, and clonotypes were defined as unique nucleotide sequences. Clonotypes were aligned to IMGT TRBV, TRBD and TRBJ reference segments using MiTCR v1.1. Only V-J combinations with frequency above 0.0001, covering 99.2% of repertoires, were analysed. A TCS score was defined as the ratio between F50 (clonal expansion) and ExV (chaos), using BLOSUM62-based TCRdist between CDR3 peptides within each V-J. Welch's t-statistics and random forest reduced roughly 540 V-J features to roughly 13, which were used in a naive Bayes classifier (R e1071). TCRdb reprocessing: public reads trimmed at Q25 with fastp, clones called with MiXCR, in-frame beta chains kept. Entries that share a CDR3 protein sequence are merged under the most common genes and DNA. What appears here as the V and J calls and clone size reflects TCRdb's work, not the paper's. This sample has about 400,000 distinct CDR3 sequences in its table, and about 15% of those were observed once. Of the sample, 32% is held by the ten largest clones.

This clonotype has at least ten counts. There is no known antigen for this receptor. There are no base qualities to consult, and no much larger clone falls within one base. A patient counted as having stable Graves' hyperthyroidism if no progression to ophthalmopathy occurred over 18 months of follow-up. Hyperthyroidism patients were newly diagnosed, with disease duration under 2 months, and aged 18 to 65 years. Patients with uncontrolled infections, other autoimmune diseases, pregnancy or lactation were excluded. Diagnoses relied on clinical symptoms, serum thyroxine and TRAb, thyroid ultrasound and orbital computed tomography. PBMCs were separated from over 9 ml of fresh peripheral blood using Ficoll-Paque density gradient centrifugation. Trizol reagent was used to extract total RNA, and RNA quality was then checked on an Agilent 2100 Bioanalyzer.

This receptor was identified in a woman in her twenties or thirties with Graves' hyperthyroidism. Material: blood. The rearrangement combines TRBV30 with TRBJ2-7; TRBD2 agrees with 7 junctional bases. The bases read TGTGCCTGGAGTCGGGGCGGGGGAAGCTCCTACGAGCAGTACTTC. It specifies CAWSRGGGSSYEQYF.